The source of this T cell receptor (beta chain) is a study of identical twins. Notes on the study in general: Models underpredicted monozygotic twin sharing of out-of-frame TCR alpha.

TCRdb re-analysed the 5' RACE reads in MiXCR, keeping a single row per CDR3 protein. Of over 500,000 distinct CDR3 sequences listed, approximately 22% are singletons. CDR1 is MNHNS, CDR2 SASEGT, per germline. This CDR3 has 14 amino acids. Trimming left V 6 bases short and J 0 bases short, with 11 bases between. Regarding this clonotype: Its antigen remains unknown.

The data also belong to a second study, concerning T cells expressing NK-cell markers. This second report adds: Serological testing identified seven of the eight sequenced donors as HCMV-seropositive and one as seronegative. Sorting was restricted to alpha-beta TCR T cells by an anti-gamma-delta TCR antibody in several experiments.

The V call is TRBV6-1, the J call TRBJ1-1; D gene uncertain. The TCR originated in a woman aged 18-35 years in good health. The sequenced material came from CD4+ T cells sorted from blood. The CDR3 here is CASRALHLNTEAFF. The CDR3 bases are TGTGCCAGCAGGGCTCTGCATCTGAACACTGAAGCTTTCTTT.